What follows are 19 T cell receptor beta chains derived from one specimen sequenced in a study of early T cells in non-severe SARS-CoV-2 infection. TCRdb reprocessed the 5' RACE reads with MiXCR, giving one entry per CDR3 protein. The sample lists tens of thousands of distinct CDR3 sequences; more than 8.5% were seen once. Sequenced input: whole blood. These TCRs come from an adult who was a healthcare worker with PCR-confirmed SARS-CoV-2 infection or an uninfected control (not recorded which).

This clonotype was counted between two and nine times. The V call is TRBV29-1, the J call TRBJ1-2; D gene uncertain. The CDR3 has 11 residues. Trimming removed 5 bases from V and 4 bases from J, with 8 bases in between. Germline assignment: CDR1 SQVTM and CDR2 ANQGSEA. The CDR3 DNA is TGCAGCGTTTTGGCAGCCTATGGCTACACCTTC. Its translation is CSVLAAYGYTF.

This clonotype occurred many times. The chain links TRBV6-6 to TRBJ1-2, with 8 positions matching TRBD1. The length of the CDR3 is 14 residues. The germline V gene encodes CDR1 MNHNY and CDR2 SVGAGI (reference sequence). The V segment lost 7 bases and the J segment 6 bases; nucleotides outside the gene matches: 10. The CDR3 nucleotides read TGTGCCAGCACCTGGGCAGGGGGCGCGGATGGCTACACCTTC. Its protein is CASTWAGGADGYTF.

In its sample, this clonotype was seen many times. The genes are TRBV21-1 and TRBJ2-1; TRBD2 is the table's D call, not checked against the DNA. TRBV21-1 represents a pseudogene. This CDR3 region has 19 residues. Here the CDR3 reads CASSKLTPGTSGRIREQFF. CDR3 nucleotide sequence: TGTGCCAGCAGCAAATTAACCCCAGGGACTAGCGGGAGGATCCGTGAGCAGTTCTTC.

This clonotype was counted ten times or more. The genes are TRBV5-4 and TRBJ2-5, with D unresolved. V lost 4 bases to trimming and J lost 1 base, with 8 bases between them. The CDR3 runs 13 residues. The germline CDR1 and CDR2 sequences are SGHNT and YYREEE (reference sequence). The CDR3 DNA follows: TGTGCCAGCAGCACCTGGTCCCAAGAGACCCAGTACTTC. Translating it yields CASSTWSQETQYF.

The gene calls are TRBV12-3 or TRBV12-4 and TRBJ2-1; 11 bases align to TRBD2. V lost 6 bases and J lost 4; bases outside the gene matches: 11. CDR3 length equals 17 residues. The CDR3 region has the DNA TGTGCCAGCAGAACCAGCGGGACTAGCGGTTGGTACAATGAGCAGTTCTTC. This sequence encodes CASRTSGTSGWYNEQFF.

This clonotype was found a few times. The rearrangement joins TRBV9 to TRBJ2-1; 9 positions agree with TRBD2. Trimming at V came to 0 bases and at J to 2 bases, leaving 3 bases not matched to a gene. Germline lookup yields CDR1 SGDLS and CDR2 YYNGEE. The CDR3 is made up of 16 amino acids. In nucleotides, the CDR3 is TGTGCCAGCAGCGTAGTAGGCGGGAGGGCCTACAATGAGCAGTTCTTC. Translating gives CASSVVGGRAYNEQFF.

At least ten counts were recorded for this clonotype. The rearrangement joins TRBV19 to TRBJ1-2, with D possibly TRBD1 on 5 matching bases. The CDR3 sequence is 14 residues long. The V gene's germline CDR1 is LNHDA and CDR2 SQIVND (reference sequence). V lost 3 bases and J 4 bases, leaving 12 bases between the germline ends. CDR3 nucleotides: TGTGCCAGTAGTATGACAGTGGACGCCTATGGCTACACCTTC. It translates to CASSMTVDAYGYTF.

Ten or more counts support this clonotype. In DNA form, the CDR3 reads TGTGCCTGGAGTGTTCGGGTAACTGGGGCCAACGTCCTGACTTTC. Translating it yields CAWSVRVTGANVLTF. The rearrangement uses TRBV30 and TRBJ2-6, with D unresolved. Between the trimmed V and J ends, which lost 0 bases and 2 bases, there was a span of 8 bases. CDR1 and CDR2 (germline): GTSNPN, SVGIG (reference sequence). CDR3 size: 15 residues. The variable domain in full, completed from reference TRBV30 and TRBJ2-6, reads SQTIHQWPATLVQPVGSPLSLECTVEGTSNPNLYWYRQAAGRGLQLLFYSVGIGQISSEVPQNLSASRPQDRQFILSSKKLLLSDSGFYLCAWSVRVTGANVLTFGAGSRLTVL.

This clonotype was seen ten or more times. The chain joins TRBV11-1 to TRBJ2-1; TRBD2 matches at 8 bases. The germline CDR1 and CDR2 sequences are SGHAT and FQDESV (reference sequence). The CDR3 length is 15 residues. The V gene end was trimmed by 6 bases and the J gene end by 0 bases; junction bases not matched to a gene: 4. The CDR3 sequence is CASRVGTSSYNEQFF. In DNA, the CDR3 is TGTGCCAGCAGGGTCGGGACTAGCTCCTACAATGAGCAGTTCTTC.

The table lists this clonotype with many counts. CDR3 loop: CASSRKRAGENTEAFF. The CDR3 nucleotides read TGTGCCAGCAGTCGAAAAAGGGCAGGGGAGAACACTGAAGCTTTCTTT. The V and J genes are TRBV27 and TRBJ1-1, with D possibly matching TRBD1 (6 bases). CDR1 and CDR2 (germline): MNHEY, SMNVEV (reference sequence). There are 16 residues in the CDR3. Deletions cut 5 bases from V and 1 base from J, with 17 bases between.

The table lists this clonotype with many counts. The genes are TRBV27 and TRBJ2-7, with TRBD2 as a possible D gene (6 bases). This CDR3 is 16 amino acids long. The germline V gene encodes CDR1 MNHEY and CDR2 SMNVEV (reference sequence). Trimming shortened V by 5 bases and J by 0 bases, and 17 bases separated the two germline ends. The CDR3 region has the DNA TGTGCCAGCAGTGTACTCCGGGGTAGCGGCTCCTACGAGCAGTACTTC. Translated, it gives CASSVLRGSGSYEQYF.

In this sample, this clonotype turned up many times. This chain joins TRBV12-3 or TRBV12-4 and TRBJ2-3, with 10 positions matching TRBD1. The CDR3 is 15 residues long. Trimming cost V 10 bases and J 5 bases; bases outside gene matches: 12. As DNA, the CDR3 is TGTGCCAACATTGACACCGGGACAGGGGTAGATACGCAGTATTTT. Amino acids: CANIDTGTGVDTQYF.

V and J are TRBV7-2 and TRBJ2-1; TRBD2 is a possible D gene (5 bases). Germline V gene data show CDR1 as SGHTA and CDR2 as FQGNSA. The CDR3 length is 15 residues. V was cut by 5 bases and J by 6 bases, with 17 bases left in between. CDR3 loop: CASSQRSSWINEQFF. DNA of the CDR3: TGTGCCAGCAGCCAGCGGTCCTCGTGGATCAATGAGCAGTTCTTC.

This clonotype was observed many times. The V call is TRBV11-3, the J call TRBJ2-7; perhaps TRBD2 as D (6 bases). V lost 1 base, J lost 4 bases, and 14 bases lay in between. CDR1 is SGHNT and CDR2 is YENEEA in the germline V gene. This CDR3 region has 15 residues. The CDR3 sequence: CASSLGGGGPYEQYF. For the CDR3, the DNA is TGTGCCAGCAGCTTAGGTGGAGGAGGGCCGTACGAGCAGTACTTC.

This chain connects TRBV19 to TRBJ1-6; D perhaps matches TRBD1 (6 bases). This CDR3 comprises 15 residues. Germline assignment: CDR1 LNHDA and CDR2 SQIVND (reference sequence). Deletions cut 1 base from V and 6 bases from J, with 10 bases between. CDR3 region: CASSIATGANSPLHF. In DNA, the CDR3 is TGTGCCAGTAGTATAGCGACAGGAGCTAATTCACCCCTCCACTTT.

This clonotype was seen repeatedly, ten times or more. This sequence joins TRBV9 and TRBJ2-1; D is unclear. The CDR3 is 15 amino acids. Germline loops: CDR1 SGDLS, CDR2 YYNGEE. V dropped 0 bases and J dropped 4 bases, with 11 bases sitting between them. This chain's CDR3 is CASSVETLGYNEQFF. CDR3 nucleotide sequence: TGTGCCAGCAGCGTAGAGACCTTAGGATACAATGAGCAGTTCTTC. Filled out from reference TRBV9 and TRBJ2-1, the complete variable domain reads DSGVTQTPKHLITATGQRVTLRCSPRSGDLSVYWYQQSLDQGLQFLIQYYNGEERAKGNILERFSAQQFPDLHSELNLSSLELGDSALYFCASSVETLGYNEQFFGPGTRLTVL.

This clonotype occurred many times. This chain links TRBV12-3 or TRBV12-4 with TRBJ1-1, with 7 positions matching TRBD1. J lost 4 bases, V lost 1 base, and 6 bases had no gene match. The CDR3 sequence is 15 residues long. The CDR3 here is CASSLVGGSSTEAFF. CDR3 DNA: TGTGCCAGCAGTTTAGTAGGGGGCTCTTCCACTGAAGCTTTCTTT.

This clonotype occurred many times. This chain uses TRBV29-1 with TRBJ1-5; D might be TRBD1 (6 bases). This CDR3 is built from 10 residues. Germline V gene lookup returns CDR1 SQVTM and CDR2 ANQGSEA. Here the CDR3 reads CRRTGQPQHF. CDR3 DNA: TGCAGAAGAACAGGGCAGCCCCAGCATTTT.

V gene TRBV6-2 or TRBV6-3 combines with J gene TRBJ2-7; no clear D. The CDR3 is 13 amino acids. Germline CDR1 is MNHEY and CDR2 is SVGEGT. The V end lost 4 bases, the J end lost 6 bases, and 13 bases lay between the germline ends. This chain's CDR3 is CASSSHVWGEQYF. The CDR3 DNA sequence: TGTGCCAGCAGTTCCCATGTGTGGGGCGAGCAGTACTTC.